The 30 T cell receptor beta chains below come from one sample, sequenced in a study of early T cells in non-severe SARS-CoV-2 infection (dated by TCRdb to about 2021). The library was made by 5' RACE. The sample was run on a NextSeq 500. The public reads were run again by TCRdb, first through fastp at Q25 and then through MiXCR, and only productive beta chains were kept. For every CDR3 protein sequence, its rows merge into one entry that carries the most common genes and DNA. For this sample the table gives 85,000 to 90,000 distinct CDR3 sequences, of which around 15% were detected only once. Clones ranked in the top ten supply roughly 6% of the sample. Sequencing was done on a sample of whole blood. The receptors originated from an adult who was a healthcare worker with PCR-confirmed SARS-CoV-2 infection or an uninfected control (not recorded which).

The chain recombines TRBV28 with TRBJ2-3; D not certain. The germline gives CDR1 MDHEN, CDR2 SYDVKM. The CDR3 loop spans 12 amino acids. The V gene lost 6 bases and the J gene lost 7 bases, with 11 bases spanning the gap. In nucleotides, the CDR3 is TGTGCCAGCAGCCTGGAGCCTAATACGCAGTATTTT. The encoded protein is CASSLEPNTQYF.

In its sample, this clonotype was seen many times. The chain uses TRBV27 and TRBJ1-6; weak D call: TRBD1 (6 bases). Trimming stripped 2 bases from V and 5 bases from J, with 13 bases between. CDR3 length: 16 residues. Germline CDR1 and CDR2: MNHEY and SMNVEV (reference sequence). Here the CDR3 reads CASSLSRGADNSPLHF. The CDR3 region has the DNA TGTGCCAGCAGTTTAAGTCGGGGGGCGGATAATTCACCCCTCCACTTT.

This clonotype turned up a few times. The chain carries TRBV5-5 and TRBJ2-7, with 8 bases aligning to TRBD1. CDR1 and CDR2 (germline): SGHKS, YYEKEE (reference sequence). CDR3 length equals 15 residues. V trimming: 0 bases; J trimming: 6 bases; junction bases outside the gene matches: 8. The CDR3 sequence: CASSLETGVLREQYF. The CDR3 bases are TGTGCCAGCAGCTTGGAGACAGGGGTTTTGCGCGAGCAGTACTTC.

V gene TRBV28 combines with J gene TRBJ2-3, with a possible D match to TRBD1 (6 bases). Germline assignment: CDR1 MDHEN and CDR2 SYDVKM. The CDR3 runs to 13 residues. Trimming stripped 5 bases from V and 3 bases from J, with 9 bases between. CDR3 sequence reads: CASSIGQTDTQYF. The CDR3, as DNA: TGTGCCAGCAGTATTGGACAGACAGATACGCAGTATTTT.

This clonotype was found many times. V and J are TRBV11-2 and TRBJ1-6; D is undetermined. This CDR3 has 16 amino acids. CDR1 is SGHAT and CDR2 is FQNNGV in the germline V gene. The ends were cut back, 0 bases at V and 4 bases at J, with 10 bases in the middle. CDR3 nucleotide sequence: TGTGCCAGCAGCTTAGATAAGAGACCATATAATTCACCCCTCCACTTT. Protein sequence: CASSLDKRPYNSPLHF.

For this clonotype: A much larger clone is a single base away; this may be a read error. The V call is TRBV20-1, the J call TRBJ2-2; 8 bases are shared with TRBD2. Germline V lookup: CDR1 DFQATT, CDR2 SNEGSKA (reference sequence). V was pared by 5 bases and J by 0 bases, with 5 bases of the junction left unmatched. The CDR3 consists of 15 residues. CDR3 nucleotides: TGCAGTGCTTTACCAGCGGGGGCGAACACCGGGGAGCTGTTTTTT. Protein: CSALPAGANTGELFF.

This clonotype occurred many times. The chain uses TRBV29-1 and TRBJ1-1, with D unresolved. CDR1 and CDR2 from the germline V gene are SQVTM and ANQGSEA. The CDR3 totals 13 residues. Trimming removed 4 bases from V and 0 bases from J, with 9 bases in between. The DNA of the CDR3 is TGCAGCGTTGTGTCCGTGATGAACACTGAAGCTTTCTTT. It codes for CSVVSVMNTEAFF.

The chain combines TRBV6-6 with TRBJ1-1; D is undetermined. This CDR3 region has 12 residues. Per the germline V gene, CDR1 is MNHNY and CDR2 is SVGAGI (reference sequence). V was cut by 10 bases and J by 8 bases, with 17 bases left in between. The CDR3 nucleotides read TGTGCCAACACCCCCCACGGGCAGGAAGCTTTCTTT. Translated: CANTPHGQEAFF.

Only a few counts were recorded for this clonotype. This chain links TRBV6-6 with TRBJ1-1; D is perhaps TRBD1 (6 bases). The V end lost 6 bases, the J end lost 3 bases, and 14 bases lay between the germline ends. From germline, CDR1 is MNHNY and CDR2 SVGAGI (reference sequence). CDR3 length equals 14 residues. This chain's CDR3 is CASRWTAPDTEAFF. The CDR3 DNA reads TGTGCCAGCAGATGGACAGCCCCGGACACTGAAGCTTTCTTT.

The table lists this clonotype with a few counts. This sequence joins TRBV12-3 or TRBV12-4 and TRBJ2-3; TRBD2 matches at 12 bases. The CDR3 is 16 amino acids. Trimming took 2 bases from V and 6 from J; bases not matched to a gene: 6. The CDR3 loop is CASSLLLAGGFDTQYF. The CDR3 DNA is TGTGCCAGCAGTTTACTACTAGCGGGGGGTTTCGATACGCAGTATTTT.

The chain has TRBV6-5 and TRBJ2-7, with TRBD1 matching 7 bases. CDR3 length: 15 residues. CDR1 is MNHEY, CDR2 SVGAGI, per germline. The junction had 11 bases not matched to a gene; V was cut back by 5 bases and J by 4 bases. DNA of the CDR3: TGTGCCAGCAGTACTTCAGGGGGAGCCGCGTACGAGCAGTACTTC. Translated: CASSTSGGAAYEQYF.

This clonotype occurred many times. V and J are TRBV5-1 and TRBJ2-3; 9 bases are a match to TRBD2. Germline CDR1 is SGHRS and CDR2 is YFSETQ. The J segment lost 5 bases and the V segment lost 0 bases, leaving 7 bases of the junction unmatched. The CDR3 length is 16 residues. The CDR3 is CASSLEAGGLRDTQYF. The CDR3 DNA reads as TGCGCCAGCAGCTTGGAAGCGGGGGGCCTCAGAGATACGCAGTATTTT.

This clonotype has more than one count but fewer than ten. The chain carries TRBV3-1 and TRBJ2-3; no definite D call. Germline V gene data show CDR1 as LGHDT and CDR2 as YNNKEL (reference sequence). The V end was cut by 0 bases, the J end by 2 bases, with 9 bases between. CDR3 length: 15 residues. The CDR3 DNA reads as TGTGCCAGCAGCCAAGATCCCCCGGTCACAGATACGCAGTATTTT. Residues: CASSQDPPVTDTQYF.

The chain is built from TRBV7-2 and TRBJ2-3, with D possibly matching TRBD1 (5 bases). Germline-derived CDR1 and CDR2 are SGHTA and FQGNSA. The CDR3 contains 16 residues. V shed 5 bases and J shed 2 bases, with 17 bases lying between them. Here the CDR3 DNA reads TGTGCCAGCAGCAAGCTGACAGTCCCCCTCACAGATACGCAGTATTTT. Translation gives CASSKLTVPLTDTQYF.

This clonotype was seen more than once but under ten times. The CDR3 here is CASSLALGVLYANTGELFF. The DNA of the CDR3 is TGTGCCAGCAGCTTAGCCCTCGGGGTTTTGTACGCGAACACCGGGGAGCTGTTTTTT. The chain joins TRBV7-8 to TRBJ2-2; possibly TRBD2 for D (5 bases). In germline, CDR1 is SGHVS, CDR2 FQNEAQ. The ends were cut back, 0 bases at V and 0 bases at J, with 17 bases in the middle. The CDR3 runs to 19 residues.

On this clonotype itself: Relative to the germline gene, one junction end is altered; a read error may explain this. The chain joins TRBV4-1 to TRBJ1-6, with 7 nucleotides matching TRBD1. Germline V CDR1 and CDR2: MGHRA, YSYEKL. The CDR3 extends over 16 amino acids. The CDR3 is CVSSRSPGQLNSPLHF. The CDR3 DNA reads as TGCGTCAGCAGCCGTAGTCCGGGACAGTTAAATTCACCCCTCCACTTT.

This chain uses TRBV11-2 with TRBJ1-4; no definite D call. Germline CDR1 is SGHAT and CDR2 is FQNNGV. V shed 1 base and J shed 8 bases, with 8 bases lying between them. The CDR3 covers 13 residues. The CDR3 DNA is TGTGCCAGCAGCTTAGGGACCGGGGAAAAACTGTTTTTT. Protein product: CASSLGTGEKLFF.

The chain uses TRBV10-2 and TRBJ1-1, with D hard to call. Deletions cut 7 bases from V and 1 base from J, with 7 bases between. CDR1 and CDR2 (germline): WSHSY, SAAADI. This CDR3 has 12 residues. The CDR3 DNA sequence: TGCGCCAGCATCGCCGCGAACACTGAAGCTTTCTTT. Translating gives CASIAANTEAFF.

This clonotype came up a few times. This chain joins TRBV7-2 and TRBJ1-1, with no clear D. Germline V lookup: CDR1 SGHTA, CDR2 FQGNSA. The length of the CDR3 is 14 residues. The ends were cut back, 0 bases at V and 3 bases at J, with 8 bases in the middle. The CDR3 is CASSLAEGYTEAFF. CDR3 coding DNA: TGTGCCAGCAGCTTAGCAGAAGGTTACACTGAAGCTTTCTTT.

The chain combines TRBV6-2 or TRBV6-3 with TRBJ2-1; D gene unclear. V gave up 2 bases and J gave up 4 bases, with 12 bases separating them. Germline CDR1 reads MNHEY; CDR2 reads SVGEGT. CDR3 length equals 15 residues. CDR3 sequence reads: CASSYRLGSYNEQFF. In DNA, the CDR3 is TGTGCCAGCAGTTACAGGTTGGGCAGTTACAATGAGCAGTTCTTC.

Written as DNA, the CDR3 is TGCAGTGCTAGGGACCAGCCTAGGGAGTCCGGCTACACCTTC. The encoded protein is CSARDQPRESGYTF. The chain recombines TRBV20-1 with TRBJ1-2, with D hard to call. CDR3 length: 14 amino acids. CDR1 is DFQATT and CDR2 is SNEGSKA in the germline V gene (reference sequence). V dropped 3 bases and J dropped 8 bases, with 19 bases sitting between them.

The CDR3 spells CASSPRVNSPLHF. DNA for the CDR3: TGTGCCAGCAGCCCTCGAGTCAATTCACCCCTCCACTTT. The V call is TRBV7-6, the J call TRBJ1-6, with D unresolved. With 5 bases removed from V and 7 bases from J, the gap between germline ends came to 9 bases. Germline assignment: CDR1 SGHVS and CDR2 FNYEAQ. The CDR3 has 13 amino acids.

The chain uses TRBV5-4 and TRBJ2-5; D ambiguous. Trimming cost V 3 bases and J 9 bases, with 24 bases left between them. The CDR3 covers 16 residues. Germline V lookup: CDR1 SGHNT, CDR2 YYREEE (reference sequence). CDR3 in amino acids: CASSSKLVGSTRSQYF. CDR3 in DNA: TGTGCCAGCAGCTCGAAGTTGGTGGGGTCAACCCGCTCCCAGTACTTC.

This clonotype has at least ten counts. This chain uses TRBV29-1 with TRBJ2-7, with TRBD1 matching over 7 bases. This CDR3 is built from 14 residues. Looked up from germline, CDR1 is SQVTM and CDR2 is ANQGSEA. V gave up 4 bases and J gave up 1 base; unmatched junction bases: 7. DNA for the CDR3: TGCAGCGTTGGAACAGGGGTCGGATCCTACGAGCAGTACTTC. Amino acid sequence: CSVGTGVGSYEQYF.

This clonotype was counted between two and nine times. The J gene is TRBJ1-1, the V gene TRBV28; D ambiguous. The CDR3 loop spans 14 amino acids. Germline V lookup: CDR1 MDHEN, CDR2 SYDVKM. Trimming removed 6 bases from V and 1 base from J, with 12 bases in between. CDR3 sequence (DNA): TGTGCCAGCAGAAAACATGACCCGAACACTGAAGCTTTCTTT. It is translated as CASRKHDPNTEAFF.

The J gene is TRBJ1-2, the V gene TRBV5-8, with TRBD1 matching 11 bases. V trimming: 4 bases; J trimming: 8 bases; junction bases outside the gene matches: 4. The CDR3 covers 13 residues. CDR1 is SGHTS, CDR2 YDEGEE, per germline. This CDR3 reads CASSPDRGRGYTF. In DNA form, the CDR3 reads TGTGCCAGCAGCCCGGACAGGGGGCGAGGCTACACCTTC.

This clonotype was observed a handful of times. The J gene is TRBJ2-2, the V gene TRBV5-1, with 7 bases aligning to TRBD1. CDR3 length: 16 amino acids. Germline V gives CDR1 SGHRS, CDR2 YFSETQ. The junction had 10 bases not matched to a gene; V was cut back by 4 bases and J by 4 bases. CDR3 nucleotide sequence: TGCGCCAGCAGCCAGGGACAGCAGACCCTCACCGGGGAGCTGTTTTTT. Encoded protein: CASSQGQQTLTGELFF.

With respect to this clonotype: The junction departs from the called germline gene at one end, perhaps through a read error. DNA for the CDR3: TGTGTCAGCACCTCAAGAGGGGGGTTGCTGTTTTTT. Protein product: CVSTSRGGLLFF. This sequence joins TRBV11-2 and TRBJ2-2, with D perhaps given as TRBD1 or TRBD2 (6 bases each). This CDR3 comprises 12 residues. The germline gives CDR1 SGHAT, CDR2 FQNNGV.

The chain uses TRBV5-1 and TRBJ2-5; possible D gene TRBD2, 7 bases. Trimming removed 1 base at V and 2 bases at J, with 15 bases between. CDR1 is SGHRS, CDR2 YFSETQ, per germline. The CDR3 length is 16 residues. The CDR3 is CASSLRGALSQETQYF. The DNA of the CDR3 is TGCGCCAGCAGCTTGCGGGGGGCCCTCTCTCAAGAGACCCAGTACTTC.

This clonotype was seen a few times. This chain connects TRBV7-9 to TRBJ2-1; the D is unclear. Trimming shortened V by 3 bases and J by 7 bases, and 10 bases separated the two germline ends. This CDR3 is built from 13 residues. CDR1 is SEHNR, CDR2 FQNEAQ, per germline (reference sequence). CDR3 coding DNA: TGTGCCAGCAGCTTGGAATGGGGAAATGAGCAGTTCTTC. Translation gives CASSLEWGNEQFF.